Listed below are T cell receptor beta chains from one sample, sequenced in a study of cytomegalovirus exposure and HLA in healthy donors. Data came from immunoSEQ multiplex PCR; TCRdb stores just in-frame clones and leaves some out. The sample lists over 150,000 clones; just over 75% were seen once. The sample taken for sequencing was PBMCs. These receptors were taken from a woman aged 25 to 39 in good health and CMV-seropositive. Each CDR3 is given with its conserved first and last residue. The D gene is left open where the match is weak. Clone size is given for some rows only: seen once, a few or many times, or a class if the clone is expanded.

v_gene	d_gene	abundance	j_gene	CDR3aa	CDR3nt
TRBV4-2	TRBD2	-	TRBJ2-1	CASSQDRASGRVEQFF	TGTGCCAGCAGCCAAGATAGGGCTAGCGGGAGAGTTGAGCAGTTCTTC
TRBV4-3	TRBD2	once	TRBJ2-1	CASSQLLGLAGGNEQFF	TGCGCCAGCAGCCAGCTCCTCGGACTAGCGGGGGGAAATGAGCAGTTCTTC
TRBV11-2	TRBD2	-	TRBJ2-3	CASSLAGPLAATTDTQYF	TGTGCCAGCAGCTTAGCAGGTCCTCTAGCGGCAACCACAGATACGCAGTATTTT
TRBV7-8	TRBD2	-	TRBJ2-7	CASSFEGGPGYEQYF	TGTGCCAGCAGCTTTGAGGGAGGGCCTGGCTACGAGCAGTACTTC
TRBV10-2	TRBD2	-	TRBJ2-1	CASSGGRVYNEQFF	TGCGCCAGCAGTGGCGGGAGGGTCTACAATGAGCAGTTCTTC
TRBV18	TRBD1	-	TRBJ2-2	CASSPLRDRVWDTGELFF	TGTGCCAGCTCACCACTTCGGGACAGGGTATGGGACACCGGGGAGCTGTTTTTT
TRBV7-9	-	-	TRBJ2-1	CASSLEAYTYNEQFF	TGTGCCAGCAGCTTAGAAGCGTACACCTACAATGAGCAGTTCTTC
TRBV5-4	TRBD2	-	TRBJ2-1	CASSYGGTSGYNEQFF	TGTGCCAGCAGCTATGGCGGGACTAGCGGTTACAATGAGCAGTTCTTC
TRBV5-1	TRBD2	-	TRBJ2-5	CASSFTSGRAGGETQYF	TGCGCCAGCAGCTTCACTAGCGGGAGGGCCGGGGGGGAGACCCAGTACTTC
TRBV28	-	few	TRBJ1-1	CASISFVNTEAFF	TGTGCCAGCATTTCCTTCGTGAACACTGAAGCTTTCTTT
TRBV10-3	-	-	TRBJ1-2	CAATGGNYGYTF	TGTGCCGCAACGGGGGGAAACTATGGCTACACCTTC
TRBV6-1	-	-	TRBJ1-5	CASILDRPNRPQHF	TGTGCCAGCATACTCGACAGGCCCAATCGGCCCCAGCATTTT